A selection of T cell receptor beta chains follows, all from one sample in a study of cytomegalovirus exposure and HLA in healthy donors. TCRdb's copy holds only in-frame clones and misses some; the assay was immunoSEQ multiplex PCR. The sample has 90,000 to 150,000 clones, nearly 65% seen once. What was sequenced was PBMCs. The source of these receptors is a man aged 35 to 55 in good health and CMV-seropositive. Both conserved end residues are part of each CDR3. Fields, in order: D gene, J gene, V gene, CDR3 length, clone size, CDR3 protein, CDR3 DNA. D genes are given only for firm matches. The listing skips clone size in some rows; elsewhere it reads once, few, many or a size class.

NA TRBJ1-5 TRBV5-8 17 few CASSLSTGTDSNQPQHF TGTGCCAGCAGCTTGTCTACAGGGACCGATAGCAATCAGCCCCAGCATTTT
NA TRBJ2-5 TRBV15 15 NA CATSRALTESETQYF TGTGCCACCAGCAGAGCTTTGACAGAAAGCGAGACCCAGTACTTC
TRBD1 TRBJ2-5 TRBV7-2 16 NA CASSLAGQGPRKTQYF TGTGCCAGCAGCTTAGCAGGACAGGGGCCTCGGAAGACCCAGTACTTC
TRBD1 TRBJ2-7 TRBV6-6 14 NA CASIDRGGSYEQYF TGTGCCAGCATCGACAGGGGGGGATCCTACGAGCAGTACTTC
TRBD2 TRBJ2-7 TRBV2 15 NA CASSEPGRGGSEQYF TGTGCCAGCAGTGAACCGGGACGGGGGGGCTCCGAGCAGTACTTC
TRBD2 TRBJ2-5 TRBV11-1 15 NA CASSLLAGREETQYF TGTGCCAGCAGCTTGCTAGCGGGACGGGAAGAGACCCAGTACTTC
TRBD1 TRBJ2-7 TRBV7-3 13 few CASSRRGLDEQYF TGTGCCAGCAGCCGAAGGGGGCTGGACGAGCAGTACTTC
TRBD1 TRBJ1-2 TRBV9 13 NA CASRGQKRYGYTF TGTGCCAGCAGGGGACAGAAGAGATATGGCTACACCTTC
NA TRBJ2-3 TRBV5-1 17 few CASSPGFTRRRADTQYF TGCGCCAGCAGCCCTGGTTTTACTAGGAGGCGGGCAGATACGCAGTATTTT
TRBD2 TRBJ2-6 TRBV9 18 NA CASSVGLAGHSGANVLTF TGTGCCAGCAGCGTGGGACTAGCGGGGCACTCTGGGGCCAACGTCCTGACTTTC
TRBD2 TRBJ2-5 TRBV14 17 NA CASSRLAGGPQGETQYF TGTGCCAGCAGTCGACTAGCGGGGGGTCCGCAAGGGGAGACCCAGTACTTC
TRBD1 TRBJ1-6 TRBV4-2 16 NA CASSQAAGTGDSPLHF TGTGCCAGCAGCCAAGCCGCCGGGACAGGGGATTCACCCCTCCACTTT
NA TRBJ1-2 TRBV2 15 NA CASSPQGWGMQGYTF TGTGCCAGCAGTCCCCAGGGGTGGGGGATGCAGGGCTACACCTTC
TRBD1 TRBJ1-1 TRBV6-6 13 few CASSFRQGVEAFF TGTGCCAGCAGTTTCCGACAGGGTGTGGAAGCTTTCTTT
TRBD1 TRBJ1-1 TRBV28 15 NA CASISGQGSRTEAFF TGTGCCAGCATATCCGGACAGGGATCTCGCACTGAAGCTTTCTTT
NA TRBJ2-7 TRBV6-5 13 NA CATMADNSYEQYF TGTGCCACCATGGCAGACAACTCCTACGAGCAGTACTTC
TRBD1 TRBJ2-7 TRBV5-6 14 NA CASRRTGSSYEQYF TGTGCCAGCAGAAGGACAGGGAGCTCCTACGAGCAGTACTTC
NA TRBJ2-2 TRBV6-6 15 NA CASSHTGKNTGELFF TGTGCCAGCAGTCACACGGGAAAGAACACCGGGGAGCTGTTTTTT
TRBD1 TRBJ1-5 TRBV7-6 16 NA CASSQLGDSNNQPQHF TGTGCCAGCAGCCAACTTGGGGACAGCAACAATCAGCCCCAGCATTTT
NA TRBJ1-1 TRBV27 13 NA CASHTHMNTEAFF TGTGCCAGCCATACCCACATGAACACTGAAGCTTTCTTT
NA TRBJ2-4 TRBV4-3 18 NA CASSQDPPSGLAKNIQYF TGCGCCAGCAGCCAAGATCCCCCCTCTGGGCTAGCCAAAAACATTCAGTACTTC
TRBD2 TRBJ2-1 TRBV5-6 15 NA CASSLISGGAGEQFF TGTGCCAGCAGCTTGATAAGCGGGGGGGCGGGTGAGCAGTTCTTC
TRBD1 TRBJ1-1 TRBV7-9 16 NA CASSPGGGGRWTEAFF TGTGCCAGCAGCCCTGGCGGAGGGGGCCGATGGACTGAAGCTTTCTTT
NA TRBJ2-7 TRBV28 12 NA CASSPPVHEQYF TGTGCCAGCAGTCCTCCTGTCCACGAGCAGTACTTC
NA TRBJ1-5 TRBV7-9 17 NA CASSLAKSEQGNQPQHF TGTGCCAGCAGCTTAGCGAAATCAGAACAGGGAAATCAGCCCCAGCATTTT
TRBD2 TRBJ2-7 TRBV9 14 NA CASSGSGSHYEQYF TGTGCCAGCAGCGGTAGCGGGAGCCATTACGAGCAGTACTTC
NA TRBJ2-7 TRBV14 15 NA CASSQGWQSYYEQYF TGTGCCAGCAGCCAAGGGTGGCAGTCGTACTACGAGCAGTACTTC
NA TRBJ1-1 TRBV6-5 14 few CASSYGWQNTEAFF TGTGCCAGCAGTTACGGTTGGCAGAACACTGAAGCTTTCTTT
TRBD1 TRBJ1-5 TRBV7-2 14 NA CASSSGTGHAPQHF TGTGCCAGCAGCTCCGGGACAGGACACGCGCCCCAGCATTTT
TRBD1 TRBJ2-5 TRBV28 15 once CASSPGGQGQETQYF TGTGCCAGCAGCCCTGGGGGACAGGGCCAAGAGACCCAGTACTTC
NA TRBJ1-1 TRBV12-5 13 NA CASGSSRGNIAFF TGTGCTAGTGGTTCCAGCCGGGGGAACATAGCTTTCTTT
NA TRBJ1-2 TRBV7-9 15 many CASSLGVSGGFGYTF TGTGCCAGCAGCTTGGGGGTCTCCGGGGGTTTTGGCTACACCTTC
NA TRBJ2-7 TRBV2 15 NA CASSDLWRGTYEQYF TGTGCCAGCAGTGACTTGTGGCGGGGAACCTACGAGCAGTACTTC
TRBD1 TRBJ1-2 TRBV29-1 13 few CSVLWSQGYGYTF TGCAGCGTTCTTTGGTCACAGGGGTATGGCTACACCTTC
NA TRBJ1-5 TRBV13 14 few CASSSRGGGQPQHF TGTGCCAGCAGCTCTAGGGGGGGCGGTCAGCCCCAGCATTTT
NA TRBJ2-7 TRBV11-2 13 NA CASSHGPTYEQYF TGTGCCAGCAGCCATGGGCCAACCTACGAGCAGTACTTC
NA TRBJ1-2 TRBV19 13 few CASNKGQMDGYTF TGTGCCAGTAATAAAGGACAGATGGATGGCTACACCTTC
NA TRBJ1-1 TRBV5-1 15 few CASRAGGAGNTEAFF TGCGCCAGCAGGGCGGGGGGCGCCGGGAACACTGAAGCTTTCTTT
NA TRBJ1-2 TRBV7-9 13 NA CASSRQTNYGYTF TGTGCCAGCAGCCGACAAACGAACTATGGCTACACCTTC